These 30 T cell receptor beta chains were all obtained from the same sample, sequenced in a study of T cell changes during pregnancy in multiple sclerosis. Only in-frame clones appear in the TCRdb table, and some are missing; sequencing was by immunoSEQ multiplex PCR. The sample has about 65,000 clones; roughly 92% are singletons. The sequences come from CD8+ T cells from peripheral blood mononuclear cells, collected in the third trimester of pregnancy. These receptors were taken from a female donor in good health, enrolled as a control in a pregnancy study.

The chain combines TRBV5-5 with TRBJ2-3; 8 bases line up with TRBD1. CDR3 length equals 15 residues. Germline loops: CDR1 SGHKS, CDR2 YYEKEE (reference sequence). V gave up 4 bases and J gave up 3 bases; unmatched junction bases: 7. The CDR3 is CASSPRTGRTDTQYF. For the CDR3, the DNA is TGTGCCAGCAGCCCCCGGACAGGGAGAACAGATACGCAGTATTTT.

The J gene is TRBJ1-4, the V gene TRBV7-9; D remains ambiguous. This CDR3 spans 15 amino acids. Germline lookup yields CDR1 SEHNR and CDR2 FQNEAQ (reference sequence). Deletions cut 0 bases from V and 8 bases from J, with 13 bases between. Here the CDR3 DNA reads TGTGCCAGCAGCTTAGCCCCTCGGGGTGACGAAAAACTGTTTTTT. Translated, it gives CASSLAPRGDEKLFF.

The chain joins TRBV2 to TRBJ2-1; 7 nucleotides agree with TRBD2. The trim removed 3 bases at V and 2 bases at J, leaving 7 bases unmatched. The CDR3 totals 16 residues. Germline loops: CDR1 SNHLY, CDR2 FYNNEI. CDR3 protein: CASSDRSGGAYNEQFF. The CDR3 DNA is TGTGCCAGCAGTGATCGAAGTGGGGGGGCCTACAATGAGCAGTTCTTC.

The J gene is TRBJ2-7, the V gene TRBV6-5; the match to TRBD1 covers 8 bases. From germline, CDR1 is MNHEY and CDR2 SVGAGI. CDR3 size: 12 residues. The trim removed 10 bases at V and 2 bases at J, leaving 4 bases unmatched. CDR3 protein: CATRTGTYEQYF. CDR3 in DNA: TGTGCCACCCGGACAGGGACCTACGAGCAGTACTTC.

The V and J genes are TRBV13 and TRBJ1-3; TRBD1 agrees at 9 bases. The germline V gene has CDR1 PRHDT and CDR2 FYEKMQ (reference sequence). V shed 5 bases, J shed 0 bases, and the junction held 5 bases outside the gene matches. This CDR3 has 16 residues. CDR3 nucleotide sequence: TGTGCCAGCAGCCCCGACAGGGGGATCTCTGGAAACACCATATATTTT. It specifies CASSPDRGISGNTIYF.

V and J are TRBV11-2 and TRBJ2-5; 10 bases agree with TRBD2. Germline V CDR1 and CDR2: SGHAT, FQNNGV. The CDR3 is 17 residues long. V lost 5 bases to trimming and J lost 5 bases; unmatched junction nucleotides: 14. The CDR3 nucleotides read TGTGCCAGCAGCCCGATAACTAGCGGGGCGGATGGGGAGACCCAGTACTTC. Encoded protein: CASSPITSGADGETQYF. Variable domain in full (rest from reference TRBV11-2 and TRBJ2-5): EAGVAQSPRYKIIEKRQSVAFWCNPISGHATLYWYQQILGQGPKLLIQFQNNGVVDDSQLPKDRFSAERLKGVDSTLKIQPAKLEDSAVYLCASSPITSGADGETQYFGPGTRLLVL.

This CDR3 reads CASSLGLAGTYNEQFF. For the CDR3, the DNA is TGTGCCAGCAGCTTAGGACTAGCGGGGACCTACAATGAGCAGTTCTTC. The chain combines TRBV7-2 with TRBJ2-1, with TRBD2 matching 11 bases. The length of the CDR3 is 16 residues. J lost 2 bases, V lost 1 base, and 1 base had no gene match. The germline CDR1 and CDR2 sequences are SGHTA and FQGNSA.

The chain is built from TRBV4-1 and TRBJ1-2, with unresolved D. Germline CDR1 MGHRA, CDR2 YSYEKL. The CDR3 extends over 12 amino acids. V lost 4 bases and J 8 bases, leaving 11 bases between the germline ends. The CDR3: CASSLLEGGYTF. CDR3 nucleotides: TGCGCCAGCAGCCTCCTAGAAGGCGGCTACACCTTC.

The CDR3 spells CASSLLEGQTASYEQYF. CDR3 DNA: TGTGCCAGCAGCCTTCTAGAGGGACAGACGGCCAGCTACGAGCAGTACTTC. This sequence joins TRBV7-9 and TRBJ2-7; 7 bases fit TRBD1. Germline assignment: CDR1 SEHNR and CDR2 FQNEAQ (reference sequence). The length of the CDR3 is 17 residues. V shed 5 bases, J shed 3 bases, and the junction held 16 bases outside the gene matches. The full variable domain, rest sourced from reference TRBV7-9 and TRBJ2-7, is DTGVSQNPRHKITKRGQNVTFRCDPISEHNRLYWYRQTLGQGPEFLTYFQNEAQLEKSRLLSDRFSAERPKGSFSTLEIQRTEQGDSAMYLCASSLLEGQTASYEQYFGPGTRLTVT.

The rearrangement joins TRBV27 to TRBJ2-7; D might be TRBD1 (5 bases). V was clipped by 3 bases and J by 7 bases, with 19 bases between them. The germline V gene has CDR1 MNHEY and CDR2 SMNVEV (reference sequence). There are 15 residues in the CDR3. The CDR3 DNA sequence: TGTGCCAGCAGTTTTTCCCCGGGCTCAGGGAAAGAGCAGTACTTC. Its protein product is CASSFSPGSGKEQYF.

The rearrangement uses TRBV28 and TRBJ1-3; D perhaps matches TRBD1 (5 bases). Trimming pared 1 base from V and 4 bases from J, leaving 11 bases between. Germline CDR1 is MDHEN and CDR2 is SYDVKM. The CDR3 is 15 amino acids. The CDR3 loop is CASSLSGGYGNTIYF. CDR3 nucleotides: TGTGCCAGCAGTTTATCGGGGGGTTACGGAAACACCATATATTTT. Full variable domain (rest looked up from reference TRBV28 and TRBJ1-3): DVKVTQSSRYLVKRTGEKVFLECVQDMDHENMFWYRQDPGLGLRLIYFSYDVKMKEKGDIPEGYSVSREKKERFSLILESASTNQTSMYLCASSLSGGYGNTIYFGEGSWLTVV.

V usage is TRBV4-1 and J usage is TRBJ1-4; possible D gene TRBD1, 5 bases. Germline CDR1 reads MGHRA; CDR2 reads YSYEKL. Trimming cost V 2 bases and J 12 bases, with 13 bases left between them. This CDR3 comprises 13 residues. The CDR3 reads CASSQTDPGELFF. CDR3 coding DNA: TGCGCCAGCAGCCAAACTGACCCGGGGGAACTGTTTTTT.

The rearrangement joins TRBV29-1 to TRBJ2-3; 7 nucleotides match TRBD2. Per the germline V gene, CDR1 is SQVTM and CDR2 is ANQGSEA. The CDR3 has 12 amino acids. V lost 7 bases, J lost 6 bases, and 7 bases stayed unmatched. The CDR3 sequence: CSAPGTTDTQYF. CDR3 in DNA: TGCAGCGCACCCGGGACTACGGATACGCAGTATTTT.

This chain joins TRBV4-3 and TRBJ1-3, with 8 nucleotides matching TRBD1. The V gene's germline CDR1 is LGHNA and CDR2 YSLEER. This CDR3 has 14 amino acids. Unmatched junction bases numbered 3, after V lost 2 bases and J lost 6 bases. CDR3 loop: CASSQTGQENTIYF. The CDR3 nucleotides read TGCGCCAGCAGCCAAACGGGACAGGAAAACACCATATATTTT.

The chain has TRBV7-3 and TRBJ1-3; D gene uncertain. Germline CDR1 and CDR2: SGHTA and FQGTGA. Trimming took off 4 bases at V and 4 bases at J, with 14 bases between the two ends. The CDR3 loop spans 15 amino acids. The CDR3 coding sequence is TGTGCCAGCAGCTCGTATGGCGGGGTCGGAAACACCATATATTTT. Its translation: CASSSYGGVGNTIYF.

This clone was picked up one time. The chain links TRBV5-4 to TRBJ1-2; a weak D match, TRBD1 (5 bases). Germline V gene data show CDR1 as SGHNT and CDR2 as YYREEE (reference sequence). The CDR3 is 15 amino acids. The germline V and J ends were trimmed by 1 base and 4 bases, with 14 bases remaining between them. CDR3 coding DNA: TGTGCCAGCAGCTTGTTTCGGGGGGGGAGCTATGGCTACACCTTC. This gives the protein CASSLFRGGSYGYTF.

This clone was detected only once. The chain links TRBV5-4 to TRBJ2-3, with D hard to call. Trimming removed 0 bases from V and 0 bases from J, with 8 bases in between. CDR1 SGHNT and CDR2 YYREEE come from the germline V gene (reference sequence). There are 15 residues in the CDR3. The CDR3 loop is CASSLERSSTDTQYF. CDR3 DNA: TGTGCCAGCAGCTTGGAGCGATCTAGCACAGATACGCAGTATTTT.

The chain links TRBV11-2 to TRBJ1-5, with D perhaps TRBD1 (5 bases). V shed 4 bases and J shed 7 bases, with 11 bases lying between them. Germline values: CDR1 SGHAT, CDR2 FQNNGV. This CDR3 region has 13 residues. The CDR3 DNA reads TGTGCCAGCAGCTCGGCGGGGGACCAGCCCCAGCATTTT. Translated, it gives CASSSAGDQPQHF.

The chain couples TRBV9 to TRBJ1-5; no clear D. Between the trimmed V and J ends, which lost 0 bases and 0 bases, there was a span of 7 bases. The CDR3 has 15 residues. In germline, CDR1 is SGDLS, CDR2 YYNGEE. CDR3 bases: TGTGCCAGCAGCGTAGGGGCAGATAGCAATCAGCCCCAGCATTTT. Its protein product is CASSVGADSNQPQHF.

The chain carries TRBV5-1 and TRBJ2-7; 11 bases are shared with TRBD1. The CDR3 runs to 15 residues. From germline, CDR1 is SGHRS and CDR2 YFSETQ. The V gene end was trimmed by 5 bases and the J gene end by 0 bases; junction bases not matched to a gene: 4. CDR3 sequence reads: CASRPGQGASYEQYF. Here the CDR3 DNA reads TGCGCCAGCAGACCCGGACAGGGGGCCTCCTACGAGCAGTACTTC.

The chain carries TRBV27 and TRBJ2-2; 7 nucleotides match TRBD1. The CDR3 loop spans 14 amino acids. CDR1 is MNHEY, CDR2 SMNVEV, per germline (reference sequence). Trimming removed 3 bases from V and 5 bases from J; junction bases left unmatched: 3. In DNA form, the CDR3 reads TGTGCCAGCAGTTTGGGCAGGGGGACCGGGGAGCTGTTTTTT. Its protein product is CASSLGRGTGELFF.

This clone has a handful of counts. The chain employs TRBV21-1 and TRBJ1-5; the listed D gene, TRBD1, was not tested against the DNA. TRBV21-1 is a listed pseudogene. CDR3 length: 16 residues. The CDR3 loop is CASSKGTRMGREPQHF. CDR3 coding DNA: TGTGCCAGCAGCAAAGGGACCCGAATGGGGCGAGAGCCCCAGCATTTT.

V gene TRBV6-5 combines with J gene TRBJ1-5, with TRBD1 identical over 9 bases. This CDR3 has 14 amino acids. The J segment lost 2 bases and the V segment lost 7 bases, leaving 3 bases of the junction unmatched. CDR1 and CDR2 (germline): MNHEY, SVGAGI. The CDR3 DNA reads TGTGCCAGCAAACAGGGGGCCGGCAATCAGCCCCAGCATTTT. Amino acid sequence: CASKQGAGNQPQHF.

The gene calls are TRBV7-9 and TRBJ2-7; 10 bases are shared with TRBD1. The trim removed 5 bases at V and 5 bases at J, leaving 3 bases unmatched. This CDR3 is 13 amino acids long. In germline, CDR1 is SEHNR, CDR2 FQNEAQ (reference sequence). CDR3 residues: CASSRDRGHEQYF. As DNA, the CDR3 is TGTGCCAGCAGCCGGGACAGGGGCCACGAGCAGTACTTC. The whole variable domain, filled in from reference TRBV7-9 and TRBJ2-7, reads DTGVSQNPRHKITKRGQNVTFRCDPISEHNRLYWYRQTLGQGPEFLTYFQNEAQLEKSRLLSDRFSAERPKGSFSTLEIQRTEQGDSAMYLCASSRDRGHEQYFGPGTRLTVT.

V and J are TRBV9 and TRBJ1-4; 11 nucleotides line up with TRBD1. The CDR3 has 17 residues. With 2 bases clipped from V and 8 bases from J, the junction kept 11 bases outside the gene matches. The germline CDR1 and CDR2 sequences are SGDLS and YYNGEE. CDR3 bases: TGTGCCAGCAGCGTCACGAACGGACAGGGGGCAGGGGAAAAACTGTTTTTT. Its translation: CASSVTNGQGAGEKLFF.

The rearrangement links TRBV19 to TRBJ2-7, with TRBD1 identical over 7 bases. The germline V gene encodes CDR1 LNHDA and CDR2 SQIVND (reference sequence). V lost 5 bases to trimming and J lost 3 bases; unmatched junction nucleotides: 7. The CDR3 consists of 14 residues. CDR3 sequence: CASSVGTDIYEQYF. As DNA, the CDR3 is TGTGCCAGTAGTGTGGGGACAGATATCTACGAGCAGTACTTC.

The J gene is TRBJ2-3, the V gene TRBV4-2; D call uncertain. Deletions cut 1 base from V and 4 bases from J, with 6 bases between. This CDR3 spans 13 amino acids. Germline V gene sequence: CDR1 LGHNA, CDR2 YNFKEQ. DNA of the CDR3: TGTGCCAGCAGCCAAGTCTTATCAGATACGCAGTATTTT. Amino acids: CASSQVLSDTQYF.

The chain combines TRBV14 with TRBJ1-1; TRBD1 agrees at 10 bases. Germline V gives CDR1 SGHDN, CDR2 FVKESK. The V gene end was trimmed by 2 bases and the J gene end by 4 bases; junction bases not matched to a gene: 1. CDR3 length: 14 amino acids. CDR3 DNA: TGTGCCAGCAGCCAATGGACAGGGGGCACTGAAGCTTTCTTT. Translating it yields CASSQWTGGTEAFF.

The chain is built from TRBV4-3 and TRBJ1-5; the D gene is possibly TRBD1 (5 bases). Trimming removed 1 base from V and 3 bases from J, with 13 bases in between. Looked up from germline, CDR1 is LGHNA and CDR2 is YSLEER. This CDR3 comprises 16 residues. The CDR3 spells CASSQGLGGTNQPQHF. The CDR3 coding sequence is TGCGCCAGCAGCCAAGGGTTGGGGGGAACCAATCAGCCCCAGCATTTT.

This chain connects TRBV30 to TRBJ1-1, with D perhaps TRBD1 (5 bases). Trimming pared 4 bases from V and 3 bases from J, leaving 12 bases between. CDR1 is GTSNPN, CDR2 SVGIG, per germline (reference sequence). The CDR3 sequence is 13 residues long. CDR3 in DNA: TGTGCCTGGACGGCGGGGGGGGACACTGAAGCTTTCTTT. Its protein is CAWTAGGDTEAFF.